These 30 T cell receptor beta chains were sequenced from one sample in a study of T cells in Graves' hyperthyroidism and ophthalmopathy. Amplification yielded TCR beta CDR3 regions, with RNA transcripts as the source. During a first-round RT-PCR of the TCR CDR3, the HTBI primer set was used. TCRdb re-called the multiplex PCR reads through MiXCR, storing one row per CDR3 protein. The top ten clones hold around 28% of a sample with roughly 500,000 distinct CDR3 sequences, 15% to 20% of them seen once. Sample: blood. These receptor sequences come from a woman aged 25 to 39 with Graves' ophthalmopathy.

A few counts support this clonotype. The rearrangement uses TRBV12-3 or TRBV12-4 and TRBJ2-7, with 7 bases fitting TRBD2. The CDR3 is made up of 13 amino acids. J gave up 2 bases and V 6 bases, and 4 bases lay outside the gene matches. In nucleotides, the CDR3 is TGTGCCAGCAGGAAAGCGGGAACCTACGAGCAGTACTTC. Its protein is CASRKAGTYEQYF.

This clonotype has ten or more counts. The chain is built from TRBV6-1 and TRBJ2-1, with 10 bases lining up with TRBD2. The CDR3 runs 16 residues. Germline assignment: CDR1 MNHNS and CDR2 SASEGT. J lost 8 bases, V lost 3 bases, and 10 bases had no gene match. The CDR3 loop is CASSDSTSGADDEQFF. CDR3 nucleotide sequence: TGTGCCAGCAGTGATTCCACTAGCGGGGCTGACGATGAGCAGTTCTTC.

The table lists this clonotype with many counts. The chain combines TRBV7-8 with TRBJ2-3; TRBD2 matches 9 bases. J was trimmed by 4 bases and V by 3 bases; bases with no gene match: 8. CDR1 SGHVS and CDR2 FQNEAQ come from the germline V gene. CDR3 length equals 16 residues. The CDR3 coding sequence is TGTGCCAGCAGCTTGATGCTAGCGGGACCCTCAGATACGCAGTATTTT. Protein: CASSLMLAGPSDTQYF.

Ten or more counts support this clonotype. The CDR3 sequence: CASSLKGHPSYEQYF. CDR3 bases: TGTGCCAGCAGTTTGAAGGGGCATCCCTCCTACGAGCAGTACTTC. This chain uses TRBV27 with TRBJ2-7, with a tentative D call TRBD1 (5 bases). CDR3 length: 15 residues. Per germline, CDR1 MNHEY and CDR2 SMNVEV (reference sequence). The ends were cut back, 3 bases at V and 0 bases at J, with 12 bases in the middle.

The chain employs TRBV7-9 and TRBJ2-1; 11 nucleotides match TRBD2. V shed 6 bases, J shed 4 bases, and the junction held 5 bases outside the gene matches. Per the germline V gene, CDR1 is SEHNR and CDR2 is FQNEAQ (reference sequence). The CDR3 has 15 amino acids. CDR3: CASSVAGGHYNEQFF. The CDR3 nucleotides are TGTGCCAGCAGTGTAGCGGGAGGGCATTACAATGAGCAGTTCTTC.

This chain joins TRBV12-3 or TRBV12-4 and TRBJ1-2; maybe TRBD1 (5 bases). Trimming left V 3 bases short and J 2 bases short, with 10 bases between. This CDR3 has 14 residues. As DNA, the CDR3 is TGTGCCAGCAGTTTTTCCCGGACAAACTATGGCTACACCTTC. This codes for CASSFSRTNYGYTF.

The genes are TRBV19 and TRBJ2-1; 7 bases fit TRBD2. Germline CDR1 and CDR2: LNHDA and SQIVND (reference sequence). The J segment lost 2 bases and the V segment lost 1 base, leaving 2 bases of the junction unmatched. CDR3 length equals 15 residues. CDR3 coding DNA: TGTGCCAGTAGTATAGTAGCGGGCACCTACAATGAGCAGTTCTTC. This encodes CASSIVAGTYNEQFF.

The CDR3, as DNA: TGCAGCGTTGGAAAGGACACCTACGAGCAGTACTTC. Protein sequence: CSVGKDTYEQYF. This chain links TRBV29-1 with TRBJ2-7; weak D call: TRBD1 (5 bases). Germline V CDR1 and CDR2: SQVTM, ANQGSEA. The V end was cut by 4 bases, the J end by 2 bases, with 9 bases between. The CDR3 runs 12 residues.

The V call is TRBV28, the J call TRBJ2-1; 8 bases match TRBD1. From germline, CDR1 is MDHEN and CDR2 SYDVKM. The V and J ends lost 5 bases and 2 bases, in that order; junction bases with no gene match: 5. The CDR3 has 15 residues. The CDR3 DNA reads as TGTGCCAGCAGTCGTTCGGACAGGGCCTACAATGAGCAGTTCTTC. It encodes CASSRSDRAYNEQFF.

This clonotype was picked up many times. The genes are TRBV20-1 and TRBJ1-3; D is unresolved. Germline CDR1 reads DFQATT; CDR2 reads SNEGSKA (reference sequence). Trimming removed 1 base from V and 4 bases from J, with 8 bases in between. The CDR3 sequence is 13 residues long. The CDR3 here is CSARGGFGNTIYF. The CDR3 DNA reads as TGCAGTGCTAGAGGAGGGTTCGGAAACACCATATATTTT.

This clonotype was observed a few times. This chain uses TRBV5-1 with TRBJ2-5, with D possibly TRBD2 on 7 matching bases. The CDR3 length is 15 residues. Germline lookup yields CDR1 SGHRS and CDR2 YFSETQ. V was trimmed by 4 bases and J by 5 bases, leaving 18 bases between them. The CDR3 DNA reads TGCGCCAGCAGCACCCCTTCGGGGGGCGCGGAGACCCAGTACTTC. As protein: CASSTPSGGAETQYF.

This clonotype has more than one count but fewer than ten. This chain uses TRBV2 with TRBJ1-2, with no clear D. There are 13 residues in the CDR3. Trimming cost V 7 bases and J 8 bases, with 17 bases left between them. The germline V gene has CDR1 SNHLY and CDR2 FYNNEI. The CDR3 DNA reads TGTGCCAGCACGCGACTTCTCCCCTGGGGCTACACCTTC. This encodes CASTRLLPWGYTF. Variable domain in full (rest from reference TRBV2 and TRBJ1-2): EPEVTQTPSHQVTQMGQEVILRCVPISNHLYFYWYRQILGQKVEFLVSFYNNEISEKSEIFDDQFSVERPDGSNFTLKIRSTKLEDSAMYFCASTRLLPWGYTFGSGTRLTVV.

The V gene is TRBV7-9, the J gene TRBJ1-2; 9 nucleotides align to TRBD1. From germline, CDR1 is SEHNR and CDR2 FQNEAQ (reference sequence). V was clipped by 1 base and J by 5 bases; unmatched bases: 5. The CDR3 contains 15 residues. CDR3 residues: CASSLGTTGGYGYTF. CDR3 nucleotides: TGTGCCAGCAGCTTAGGAACGACAGGGGGATATGGCTACACCTTC. The variable domain in full, completed from reference TRBV7-9 and TRBJ1-2, reads DTGVSQNPRHKITKRGQNVTFRCDPISEHNRLYWYRQTLGQGPEFLTYFQNEAQLEKSRLLSDRFSAERPKGSFSTLEIQRTEQGDSAMYLCASSLGTTGGYGYTFGSGTRLTVV.

This clonotype was observed at least ten times. The genes are TRBV7-2 and TRBJ2-3; D is unclear. V lost 5 bases to trimming and J lost 2 bases, with 5 bases between them. CDR1 SGHTA and CDR2 FQGNSA come from the germline V gene. The CDR3 has 12 amino acids. The CDR3 loop is CASSQYTDTQYF. CDR3 coding DNA: TGTGCCAGCAGCCAATACACAGATACGCAGTATTTT.

This clonotype has just one count. The J gene is TRBJ1-1, the V gene TRBV6-2 or TRBV6-3; 7 bases are shared with TRBD1. The CDR3 runs to 13 residues. After removal of 6 bases from V and 6 bases from J, the junction contained 7 bases not matched to a gene. The germline CDR1 and CDR2 sequences are MNHEY and SVGEGT. DNA for the CDR3: TGTGCCAGCAGACCCGACAGGGTCTCTGAAGCTTTCTTT. Its translation is CASRPDRVSEAFF.

This clonotype came up many times. The rearrangement uses TRBV6-2 or TRBV6-3 and TRBJ1-2; D might be TRBD1 (6 bases). There are 15 residues in the CDR3. V was trimmed by 5 bases and J by 8 bases, leaving 21 bases between them. The germline gives CDR1 MNHEY, CDR2 SVGEGT. CDR3 coding DNA: TGTGCCAGCAGTCACCCCGCGGGGGGGCGGAGAGGCTACACCTTC. Translation: CASSHPAGGRRGYTF.

A few counts support this clonotype. The V call is TRBV6-1, the J call TRBJ2-3; no firm D call. The CDR3 runs 13 residues. The V end lost 6 bases, the J end lost 6 bases, and 13 bases lay between the germline ends. The germline V gene has CDR1 MNHNS and CDR2 SASEGT. The CDR3 DNA reads TGTGCCAGCAGACCCCCGGAGTTGGATACGCAGTATTTT. This codes for CASRPPELDTQYF.

The CDR3 nucleotides read TGTGCCAGCAGCCAAGACACCGGCAGGGGGGAGACCCAGTACTTC. Translated, it gives CASSQDTGRGETQYF. The rearrangement joins TRBV3-1 to TRBJ2-5, with TRBD1 identical over 7 bases. This CDR3 has 15 amino acids. The germline gives CDR1 LGHDT, CDR2 YNNKEL (reference sequence). Germline trimming cut 0 bases from V and 5 bases from J; bases unmatched to any gene: 6.

V and J are TRBV6-2 or TRBV6-3 and TRBJ1-6; no clear D. CDR1 and CDR2 from the germline V gene are MNHEY and SVGEGT. Trimming shortened V by 7 bases and J by 2 bases, and 12 bases separated the two germline ends. The CDR3 sequence is 15 residues long. The chain's CDR3 is CASNDGVAYNSPLHF. As DNA, the CDR3 is TGTGCCAGCAACGACGGGGTCGCCTATAATTCACCCCTCCACTTT.

This clonotype was seen many times. The chain has TRBV7-9 and TRBJ2-7; TRBD2 matches 11 bases. CDR3 length: 15 residues. The germline V gene encodes CDR1 SEHNR and CDR2 FQNEAQ (reference sequence). Trimming took 5 bases from V and 7 from J; bases not matched to a gene: 10. As DNA, the CDR3 is TGTGCCAGCAGCCCGACGGGACTAGCGGTGAGAGAGCAGTACTTC. It is translated as CASSPTGLAVREQYF.

The chain carries TRBV12-3 or TRBV12-4 and TRBJ1-6; 10 bases are a match to TRBD1. The trim removed 6 bases at V and 6 bases at J, leaving 5 bases unmatched. This CDR3 is 15 amino acids long. The DNA for the CDR3 is TGTGCCAGCAGGGGGACAGGGGAAGCTAATTCACCCCTCCACTTT. Its protein product is CASRGTGEANSPLHF.

This clonotype occurred a few times. This rearrangement joins TRBV2 to TRBJ2-7; no clear D. V lost 7 bases to trimming and J lost 2 bases, with 6 bases between them. The CDR3 runs 11 residues. Germline V gives CDR1 SNHLY, CDR2 FYNNEI. CDR3 loop: CASKSTYEQYF. The CDR3 region has the DNA TGTGCCAGCAAATCCACCTACGAGCAGTACTTC. Full variable domain (rest looked up from reference TRBV2 and TRBJ2-7): EPEVTQTPSHQVTQMGQEVILRCVPISNHLYFYWYRQILGQKVEFLVSFYNNEISEKSEIFDDQFSVERPDGSNFTLKIRSTKLEDSAMYFCASKSTYEQYFGPGTRLTVT.

This clonotype was counted only a few times. This could be a read error, since a much larger clone is one nucleotide away. The genes are TRBV6-1 and TRBJ2-7; TRBD2 agrees at 11 bases. CDR1 and CDR2 (germline): MNHNS, SASEGT. V shed 4 bases, J shed 4 bases, and the junction held 3 bases outside the gene matches. This CDR3 contains 14 residues. CDR3 coding DNA: TGTGCCAGCAGTGGGGGACTAGCGGCATACGAGCAGTACTTC. It specifies CASSGGLAAYEQYF.

This clonotype was counted a few times. A much larger clone sits a single nucleotide away, making a read error possible. The chain joins TRBV20-1 to TRBJ2-5, with 7 bases matching TRBD2. The CDR3 totals 14 residues. Per the germline V gene, CDR1 is DFQATT and CDR2 is SNEGSKA (reference sequence). The ends lost 0 bases at V and 9 bases at J; junction bases unmatched: 10. CDR3: CSARDAGVGEAQYF. DNA of the CDR3: TGCAGTGCTAGAGACGCGGGAGTCGGGGAGGCCCAGTACTTC.

The table lists this clonotype with many counts. V gene TRBV5-1 combines with J gene TRBJ2-3; D gene uncertain. CDR3 length: 12 amino acids. Germline V gene lookup returns CDR1 SGHRS and CDR2 YFSETQ. V lost 1 base and J 6 bases, leaving 6 bases between the germline ends. The CDR3 spells CASSLTDDTQYF. As DNA, the CDR3 is TGCGCCAGCAGCTTGACTGACGATACGCAGTATTTT.

The chain has TRBV20-1 and TRBJ2-7; 9 positions match TRBD2. Germline V lookup: CDR1 DFQATT, CDR2 SNEGSKA (reference sequence). The trim removed 2 bases at V and 0 bases at J, leaving 5 bases unmatched. The CDR3 has 15 residues. The CDR3 DNA reads as TGCAGTGCTAGACAACTTAGCGGGAGCTCCTACGAGCAGTACTTC. Protein: CSARQLSGSSYEQYF.

This clonotype was seen only a few times. The genes are TRBV5-1 and TRBJ1-1; unclear D gene. This CDR3 has 15 amino acids. Deletions cut 6 bases from V and 0 bases from J, with 15 bases between. CDR1 is SGHRS and CDR2 is YFSETQ in the germline V gene. The CDR3 nucleotides are TGCGCCAGCACCCCGGGAGAGGGATTGAACACTGAAGCTTTCTTT. Encoded protein: CASTPGEGLNTEAFF.

This clonotype was counted ten times or more. The rearrangement uses TRBV20-1 and TRBJ1-5; D is undetermined. The germline V gene encodes CDR1 DFQATT and CDR2 SNEGSKA (reference sequence). This CDR3 region has 15 residues. Trimming shortened V by 0 bases and J by 2 bases, and 11 bases separated the two germline ends. CDR3 bases: TGCAGTGCTAGAGATCGGAATAGGGGCAATCAGCCCCAGCATTTT. Translating gives CSARDRNRGNQPQHF.

The V call is TRBV12-5, the J call TRBJ2-1; TRBD2 matches at 10 bases. Germline V gives CDR1 LGHNT, CDR2 FRNRAP. The CDR3 runs to 15 residues. V trimming: 4 bases; J trimming: 5 bases; junction bases outside the gene matches: 5. The DNA of the CDR3 is TGTGCTAGTGGTTCTCTAGCGGGAGAGAACAATGAGCAGTTCTTC. It specifies CASGSLAGENNEQFF.

This clonotype was recorded a few times. In nucleotides, the CDR3 is TGTGCCAGCAGTTCCGGGACTAGCAATCAGGATGAGCAGTTCTTC. Protein product: CASSSGTSNQDEQFF. The chain employs TRBV2 and TRBJ2-1, with 9 bases identical to TRBD2. There are 15 residues in the CDR3. The V segment lost 5 bases and the J segment 8 bases; nucleotides outside the gene matches: 10. Germline V gives CDR1 SNHLY, CDR2 FYNNEI.